The 23 T cell receptor beta chains in this list originate from one sample, sequenced in a study of T cells in Graves' hyperthyroidism and ophthalmopathy. Amplification of TCR beta CDR3 regions used RNA as the template. Primed by the HTBI set, a first-round RT-PCR was run on the TCR CDR3. In TCRdb, the multiplex PCR reads were re-called with MiXCR into one record per CDR3 protein. The table records some 560,000 distinct CDR3 sequences, 14% of them present only once. Material: blood. These receptors were taken from a woman in her 40s with Graves' hyperthyroidism.

This clonotype was recorded at least ten times. The chain joins TRBV5-1 to TRBJ2-7, with 14 bases aligning to TRBD2. The length of the CDR3 is 16 residues. J gave up 5 bases and V 0 bases, and 4 bases lay outside the gene matches. Germline CDR1 SGHRS, CDR2 YFSETQ. CDR3 nucleotide sequence: TGCGCCAGCAGCTTGGGAGGGACTAGCGGGAGCGACGAGCAGTACTTC. It yields the protein CASSLGGTSGSDEQYF.

In its sample, this clonotype was seen many times. The chain uses TRBV2 and TRBJ1-1; unclear D gene. The V gene's germline CDR1 is SNHLY and CDR2 FYNNEI. The CDR3 runs 14 residues. Trimming left V 1 base short and J 2 bases short, with 8 bases between. The CDR3, as DNA: TGTGCCAGCAGTGAAGTTATGGGAAACACTGAAGCTTTCTTT. Translating it yields CASSEVMGNTEAFF.

The chain uses TRBV27 and TRBJ1-5; D gene unclear. This CDR3 spans 13 amino acids. Trimming left V 0 bases short and J 7 bases short, with 7 bases between. Germline V gives CDR1 MNHEY, CDR2 SMNVEV (reference sequence). For the CDR3, the DNA is TGTGCCAGCAGTTTATCCGAACGGCAGCCCCAGCATTTT. Translation gives CASSLSERQPQHF.

This clonotype was observed at least ten times. This chain uses TRBV10-3 with TRBJ1-5, with D possibly matching TRBD1 (5 bases). The CDR3 is 15 amino acids. CDR1 and CDR2 from the germline V gene are ENHRY and SYGVKD. V was clipped by 3 bases and J by 6 bases, with 15 bases between them. The CDR3 is CAISDGLRGGQPQHF. The DNA of the CDR3 is TGTGCCATCAGTGATGGGTTACGGGGGGGTCAGCCCCAGCATTTT.

This clonotype was counted at least ten times. The genes are TRBV6-5 and TRBJ1-4, with no clear D. This CDR3 comprises 16 residues. Trimming removed 2 bases from V and 4 bases from J, with 14 bases in between. Germline values: CDR1 MNHEY, CDR2 SVGAGI. The CDR3 coding sequence is TGTGCCAGCAGTTACGGTTTGGGCCCGGGTAATGAAAAACTGTTTTTT. It encodes CASSYGLGPGNEKLFF.

This clonotype was recorded at least ten times. The chain uses TRBV7-6 and TRBJ2-5, with 10 bases fitting TRBD2. J gave up 3 bases and V 2 bases, and 15 bases lay outside the gene matches. The CDR3 runs to 19 residues. Germline V gene sequence: CDR1 SGHVS, CDR2 FNYEAQ. This CDR3 reads CASSLTLWGVAGGKETQYF. Written as DNA, the CDR3 is TGTGCCAGCAGCTTAACCCTCTGGGGTGTAGCGGGGGGTAAAGAGACCCAGTACTTC.

This chain links TRBV7-9 with TRBJ1-2; no clear D. Germline CDR1 SEHNR, CDR2 FQNEAQ (reference sequence). Trimming removed 1 base from V and 5 bases from J, with 14 bases in between. The CDR3 totals 15 residues. The DNA of the CDR3 is TGTGCCAGCAGCTTAGGCCCGGCGCCGCATTATGGCTACACCTTC. Translation: CASSLGPAPHYGYTF.

This clonotype was seen more than once but under ten times. The rearrangement joins TRBV3-1 to TRBJ1-2; 7 bases agree with TRBD1. The CDR3 totals 17 residues. With 4 bases clipped from V and 4 bases from J, the junction kept 15 bases outside the gene matches. Germline CDR1 is LGHDT and CDR2 is YNNKEL (reference sequence). CDR3 bases: TGTGCCAGCAGCCGCCGGGACAGACCCCAGGCAACCTATGGCTACACCTTC. It codes for CASSRRDRPQATYGYTF.

Many counts were recorded for this clonotype. J is TRBJ2-7 and V is TRBV12-3 or TRBV12-4; D unclear. There are 14 residues in the CDR3. Trimming pared 6 bases from V and 5 bases from J, leaving 17 bases between. CDR3 residues: CASSSRSLGDEQYF. The CDR3 region has the DNA TGTGCCAGCAGCTCAAGGTCCCTTGGGGACGAGCAGTACTTC.

This clonotype came up a few times. The rearrangement uses TRBV19 and TRBJ2-5; 8 nucleotides agree with TRBD2. V lost 5 bases and J lost 5; bases outside the gene matches: 10. The CDR3 contains 15 residues. The germline V gene has CDR1 LNHDA and CDR2 SQIVND (reference sequence). DNA of the CDR3: TGTGCCAGTAGTCCCATAGCGGGATCGGACGAGACCCAGTACTTC. It codes for CASSPIAGSDETQYF.

The sample holds a few counts of this clonotype. The chain is built from TRBV5-6 and TRBJ1-6; no clear D. This CDR3 contains 14 residues. Germline V lookup: CDR1 SGHDT, CDR2 YYEEEE. Trimming cost V 3 bases and J 1 base, with 5 bases left between them. The CDR3 region is CASSSGSYNSPLHF. CDR3 nucleotide sequence: TGTGCCAGCAGCTCGGGATCCTATAATTCACCCCTCCACTTT. Together with reference TRBV5-6 and TRBJ1-6, the CDR3 gives the full variable domain: DAGVTQSPTHLIKTRGQQVTLRCSPKSGHDTVSWYQQALGQGPQFIFQYYEEEERQRGNFPDRFSGHQFPNYSSELNVNALLLGDSALYLCASSSGSYNSPLHFGNGTRLTVT.

This rearrangement joins TRBV5-1 to TRBJ1-4; D is uncertain. The CDR3 spans 15 residues. Germline lookup yields CDR1 SGHRS and CDR2 YFSETQ. Trimming pared 7 bases from V and 0 bases from J, leaving 13 bases between. As DNA, the CDR3 is TGCGCCAGCCGTTGGGAGGGTACAACTAATGAAAAACTGTTTTTT. Translating it yields CASRWEGTTNEKLFF.

This clonotype turned up a few times. The V and J genes are TRBV20-1 and TRBJ2-3; weak D call: TRBD2 (6 bases). The germline CDR1 and CDR2 sequences are DFQATT and SNEGSKA (reference sequence). Trimming removed 6 bases at V and 5 bases at J, with 15 bases between. The CDR3 runs to 13 residues. In DNA, the CDR3 is TGCAGTGCGATTCGGGACTTTCAAGATACGCAGTATTTT. Translated: CSAIRDFQDTQYF.

This clonotype was seen ten or more times. The rearrangement joins TRBV6-1 to TRBJ1-5, with 11 bases lining up with TRBD1. The CDR3 covers 14 residues. Germline CDR1 and CDR2: MNHNS and SASEGT. Unmatched junction bases numbered 3, after V lost 6 bases and J lost 5 bases. CDR3 protein: CASRRGQGDQPQHF. DNA of the CDR3: TGTGCCAGCAGGAGGGGACAGGGGGATCAGCCCCAGCATTTT.

The V call is TRBV6-1, the J call TRBJ1-1; 9 nucleotides line up with TRBD1. The germline CDR1 and CDR2 sequences are MNHNS and SASEGT. CDR3 size: 15 residues. The ends lost 0 bases at V and 6 bases at J; junction bases unmatched: 5. CDR3 sequence (DNA): TGTGCCAGCAGTGAAGCGTTCACAGGGGGCGCTGAAGCTTTCTTT. Its protein is CASSEAFTGGAEAFF.

The table lists this clonotype with many counts. The genes are TRBV19 and TRBJ2-7; 14 nucleotides line up with TRBD2. CDR3 length: 14 amino acids. Looked up from germline, CDR1 is LNHDA and CDR2 is SQIVND (reference sequence). J gave up 5 bases and V 3 bases, and 0 bases lay outside the gene matches. The CDR3 loop is CASSMTSGRDEQYF. CDR3 nucleotide sequence: TGTGCCAGTAGTATGACTAGCGGGAGGGACGAGCAGTACTTC.

Ten or more counts support this clonotype. The V call is TRBV28, the J call TRBJ2-5, with D uncertain. Trimming stripped 7 bases from V and 4 bases from J, with 13 bases between. In germline, CDR1 is MDHEN, CDR2 SYDVKM. This CDR3 contains 13 residues. Written as DNA, the CDR3 is TGTGCCAGCACCGCCCGGGCTTCAGAGACCCAGTACTTC. Protein sequence: CASTARASETQYF. Combining the CDR3 with reference TRBV28 and TRBJ2-5 gives the whole variable domain DVKVTQSSRYLVKRTGEKVFLECVQDMDHENMFWYRQDPGLGLRLIYFSYDVKMKEKGDIPEGYSVSREKKERFSLILESASTNQTSMYLCASTARASETQYFGPGTRLLVL.

The table lists this clonotype with many counts. V is TRBV28 and J is TRBJ2-1; D unclear. The V end lost 6 bases, the J end lost 11 bases, and 26 bases lay between the germline ends. CDR3 length equals 16 residues. CDR1 is MDHEN, CDR2 SYDVKM, per germline. The CDR3 DNA sequence: TGTGCCAGCAGGAGCCCCCTGCCGGACCCCCTGTTAAAGCAGTTCTTC. Amino acids: CASRSPLPDPLLKQFF.

A few counts support this clonotype. The chain has TRBV25-1 and TRBJ2-7; the D gene is possibly TRBD1 (6 bases). Trimming shortened V by 5 bases and J by 1 base, and 12 bases separated the two germline ends. Germline CDR1 is MGHDK and CDR2 is SYGVNS. The CDR3 runs to 14 residues. In DNA, the CDR3 is TGTGCCAGCAGTAAGGGGGACGGTTCCTACGAGCAGTACTTC. This codes for CASSKGDGSYEQYF.

In this sample, this clonotype turned up a few times. The DNA of the CDR3 is TGTGCCAGCTCCCCCGGCGGAGATAGCACAGATACGCAGTATTTT. It codes for CASSPGGDSTDTQYF. The chain recombines TRBV28 with TRBJ2-3; D gene ambiguous. Germline V lookup: CDR1 MDHEN, CDR2 SYDVKM. The ends were cut back, 8 bases at V and 0 bases at J, with 15 bases in the middle. This CDR3 comprises 15 residues.

In its sample, this clonotype was seen many times. This chain connects TRBV29-1 to TRBJ1-2; D remains unclear. Germline V gene data show CDR1 as SQVTM and CDR2 as ANQGSEA. The CDR3 covers 11 residues. V was shortened by 2 bases and J by 8 bases, with 9 bases between the two germline ends. The CDR3 region has the DNA TGCAGCGTTGAATTTACAGACGGCTACACCTTC. This gives the protein CSVEFTDGYTF.

This clonotype appeared many times. The CDR3 sequence is CASSRGTQYF. CDR3 bases: TGTGCCAGCAGTCGGGGGACCCAGTACTTC. The chain recombines TRBV28 with TRBJ2-5; a weak D match, TRBD2 (5 bases). The V gene lost 5 bases and the J gene lost 7 bases, with 5 bases spanning the gap. The CDR3 is 10 amino acids. Germline V gene data show CDR1 as MDHEN and CDR2 as SYDVKM.

This clonotype was found many times. This sequence joins TRBV5-1 and TRBJ1-2, with D possibly TRBD1 on 6 matching bases. CDR1 is SGHRS and CDR2 is YFSETQ in the germline V gene. The CDR3 totals 15 residues. Trimming shortened V by 0 bases and J by 4 bases, and 13 bases separated the two germline ends. The CDR3, as DNA: TGCGCCAGCAGCTTGGCCTGGGGGCGCAGCTATGGCTACACCTTC. Protein product: CASSLAWGRSYGYTF. Together with reference TRBV5-1 and TRBJ1-2, the CDR3 gives the full variable domain: KAGVTQTPRYLIKTRGQQVTLSCSPISGHRSVSWYQQTPGQGLQFLFEYFSETQRNKGNFPGRFSGRQFSNSRSEMNVSTLELGDSALYLCASSLAWGRSYGYTFGSGTRLTVV.